This T cell receptor (beta chain) was profiled in a study of control samples from healthy donors and cancer patients. Germline assignment: CDR1 LNHDA and CDR2 SQIVND (reference sequence). The J segment lost 6 bases and the V segment lost 4 bases, leaving 2 bases of the junction unmatched. The CDR3 covers 13 residues. The assay was immunoSEQ multiplex PCR, and TCRdb's table has in-frame clones only and misses some. The table has fewer than 200,000 clones, roughly 92% seen once. Sequenced material: blood. This chain connects TRBV19 to TRBJ2-2, with 7 bases identical to TRBD1. This TCR derives from a man aged 30 to 39 in good health. CDR3: CASSTQGAGELFF. The CDR3 bases are TGTGCCAGTAGTACTCAGGGGGCCGGGGAGCTGTTTTTT.